This entry is about one T cell receptor beta chain. This specimen comes from a study of blood T cell repertoires in COVID-19. Study overall: Samples came from the United States, Italy and Spain, spanning acute and convalescent COVID-19.

Trimming stripped 3 bases from V and 3 bases from J, with 12 bases between. The CDR3 sequence is 15 residues long. Germline CDR1 and CDR2: KGHSH and LQKENI. Method: immunoSEQ multiplex PCR; TCRdb's copy keeps in-frame clones and lacks some. This table holds around 46,000 clones, about 85% found once. The TCR was taken from a man aged 35 to 55 with active COVID-19. The rearrangement links TRBV18 to TRBJ2-1; possible D gene TRBD2, 5 bases. The sample was peripheral blood. This CDR3 reads CASSPTSAYYNEQFF. Written as DNA, the CDR3 is TGTGCCAGCTCACCCACTAGTGCCTACTACAATGAGCAGTTCTTC.